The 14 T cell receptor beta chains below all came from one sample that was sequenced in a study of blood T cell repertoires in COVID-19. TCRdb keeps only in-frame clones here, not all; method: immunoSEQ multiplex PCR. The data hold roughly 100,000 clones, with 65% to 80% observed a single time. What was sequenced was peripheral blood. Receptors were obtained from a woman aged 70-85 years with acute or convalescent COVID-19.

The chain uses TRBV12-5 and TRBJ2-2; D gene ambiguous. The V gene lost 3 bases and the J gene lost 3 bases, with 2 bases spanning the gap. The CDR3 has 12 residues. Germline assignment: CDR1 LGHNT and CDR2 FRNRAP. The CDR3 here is CASGFDTGELFF. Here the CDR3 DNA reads TGTGCTAGTGGTTTCGACACCGGGGAGCTGTTTTTT.

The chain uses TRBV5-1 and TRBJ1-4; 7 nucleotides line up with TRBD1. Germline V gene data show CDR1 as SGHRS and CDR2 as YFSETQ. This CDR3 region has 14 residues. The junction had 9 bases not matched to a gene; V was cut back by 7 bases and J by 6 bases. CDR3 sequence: CASGSGQFDEKLFF. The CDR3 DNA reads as TGCGCCAGCGGCTCGGGACAGTTCGATGAAAAACTGTTTTTT. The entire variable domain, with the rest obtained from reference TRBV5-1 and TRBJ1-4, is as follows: KAGVTQTPRYLIKTRGQQVTLSCSPISGHRSVSWYQQTPGQGLQFLFEYFSETQRNKGNFPGRFSGRQFSNSRSEMNVSTLELGDSALYLCASGSGQFDEKLFFGSGTQLSVL.

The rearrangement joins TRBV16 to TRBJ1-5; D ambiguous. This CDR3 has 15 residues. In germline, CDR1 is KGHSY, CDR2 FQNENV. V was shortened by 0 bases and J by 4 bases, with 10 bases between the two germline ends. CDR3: CASSQSGTLNQPQHF. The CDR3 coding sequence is TGTGCCAGCAGCCAATCGGGCACTCTGAATCAGCCCCAGCATTTT.

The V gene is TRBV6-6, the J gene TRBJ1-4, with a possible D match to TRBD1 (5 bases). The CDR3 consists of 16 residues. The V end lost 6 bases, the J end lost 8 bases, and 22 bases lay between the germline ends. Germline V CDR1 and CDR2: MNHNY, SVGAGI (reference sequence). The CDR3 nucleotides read TGTGCCAGCAGCCGGGGGTGGACATCCACCGAAGAAAAACTGTTTTTT. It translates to CASSRGWTSTEEKLFF.

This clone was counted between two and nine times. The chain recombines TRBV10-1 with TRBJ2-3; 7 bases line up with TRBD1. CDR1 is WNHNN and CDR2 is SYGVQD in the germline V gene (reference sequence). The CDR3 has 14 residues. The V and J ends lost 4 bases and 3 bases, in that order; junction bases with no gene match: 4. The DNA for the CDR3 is TGCGCCAGCAGTGGACAGGGCATAACAGATACGCAGTATTTT. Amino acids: CASSGQGITDTQYF.

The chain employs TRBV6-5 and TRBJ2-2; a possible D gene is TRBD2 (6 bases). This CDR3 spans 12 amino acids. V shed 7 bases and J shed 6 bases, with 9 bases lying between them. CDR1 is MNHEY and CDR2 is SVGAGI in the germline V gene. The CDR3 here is CASTRLAGELFF. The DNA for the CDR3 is TGTGCCAGCACTAGACTAGCCGGGGAGCTGTTTTTT.

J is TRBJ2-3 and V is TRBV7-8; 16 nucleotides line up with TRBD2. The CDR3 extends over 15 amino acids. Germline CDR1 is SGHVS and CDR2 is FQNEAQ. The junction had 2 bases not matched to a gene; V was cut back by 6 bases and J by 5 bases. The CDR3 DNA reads TGTGCCAGCAGTGGGACTAGCGGGGGGGGAGATACGCAGTATTTT. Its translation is CASSGTSGGGDTQYF.

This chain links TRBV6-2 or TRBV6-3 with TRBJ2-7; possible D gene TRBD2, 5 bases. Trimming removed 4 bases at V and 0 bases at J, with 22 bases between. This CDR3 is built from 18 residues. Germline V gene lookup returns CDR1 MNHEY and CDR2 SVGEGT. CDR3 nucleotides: TGTGCCAGCAGTTCCTCGCCATGGTCGGGGTTCAACTCCTACGAGCAGTACTTC. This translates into CASSSSPWSGFNSYEQYF.

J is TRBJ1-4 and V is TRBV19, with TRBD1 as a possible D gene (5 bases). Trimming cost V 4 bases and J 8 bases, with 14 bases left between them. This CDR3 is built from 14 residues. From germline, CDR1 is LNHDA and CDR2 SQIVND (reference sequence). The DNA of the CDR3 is TGTGCCAGTAGTAGTCAGGGTGTCTCGGAAAAACTGTTTTTT. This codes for CASSSQGVSEKLFF.

For the CDR3, the DNA is TGTGCCAGCTCACCTGTCCCGGGACAGGGGTACACTGAAGCTTTCTTT. The encoded protein is CASSPVPGQGYTEAFF. The rearrangement uses TRBV18 and TRBJ1-1; 10 bases are shared with TRBD1. The CDR3 loop spans 16 amino acids. The V and J ends lost 3 bases and 3 bases, in that order; junction bases with no gene match: 7. Germline assignment: CDR1 KGHSH and CDR2 LQKENI.

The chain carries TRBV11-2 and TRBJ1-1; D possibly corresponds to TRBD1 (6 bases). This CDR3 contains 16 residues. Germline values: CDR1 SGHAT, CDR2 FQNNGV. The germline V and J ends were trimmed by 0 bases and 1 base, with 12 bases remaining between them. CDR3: CASSLDLARGNTEAFF. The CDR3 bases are TGTGCCAGCAGCTTAGATTTGGCCAGGGGGAACACTGAAGCTTTCTTT.

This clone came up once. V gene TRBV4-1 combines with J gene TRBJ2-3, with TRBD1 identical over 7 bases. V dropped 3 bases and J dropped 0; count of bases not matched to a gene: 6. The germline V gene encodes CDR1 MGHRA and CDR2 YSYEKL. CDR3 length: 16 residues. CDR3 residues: CASSHTGQESTDTQYF. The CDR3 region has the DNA TGCGCCAGCAGCCACACCGGACAGGAAAGCACAGATACGCAGTATTTT.

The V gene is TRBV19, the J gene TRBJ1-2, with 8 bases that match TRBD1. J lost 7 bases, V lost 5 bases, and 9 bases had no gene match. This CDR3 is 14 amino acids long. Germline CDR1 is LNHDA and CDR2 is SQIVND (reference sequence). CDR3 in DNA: TGTGCCAGTAGTGTTTCAGACAGGGGATCTGGCTACACCTTC. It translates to CASSVSDRGSGYTF.

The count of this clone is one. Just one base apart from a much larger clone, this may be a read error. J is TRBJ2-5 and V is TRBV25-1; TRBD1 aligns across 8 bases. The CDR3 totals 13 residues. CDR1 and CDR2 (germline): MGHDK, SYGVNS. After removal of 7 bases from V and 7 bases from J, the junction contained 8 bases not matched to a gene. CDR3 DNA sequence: TGTGCCAGCACTAAGACAGGGGTTGGGACCCAGTACTTC. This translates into CASTKTGVGTQYF. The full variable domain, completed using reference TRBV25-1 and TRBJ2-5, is EADIYQTPRYLVIGTGKKITLECSQTMGHDKMYWYQQDPGMELHLIHYSYGVNSTEKGDLSSESTVSRIRTEHFPLTLESARPSHTSQYLCASTKTGVGTQYFGPGTRLLVL.